Below, 6 T cell receptor beta chains from the same sample are listed, as sequenced in a study of Ad26.COV2.S vaccination and SARS-CoV-2 variants. Measured with immunoSEQ multiplex PCR; TCRdb has only the in-frame clones, and not every one. The sample comprises approximately 420,000 clones, 70% to 90% of which are singletons, and approximately 4% rests with the top ten. Indicated treatment: 19 received Ad26.COV2.S at low or high dose, single or two shots; several received placebo; per-sample allocation not given. Day 63 following the first vaccine or placebo injection was when the samples were taken. Source: peripheral blood, taken in a trial of Ad26.COV2.S vaccine versus placebo. These receptors came from a person between 18 and 65 years old who received the Ad26.COV2.S COVID-19 vaccine or a placebo.

The V call is TRBV29-1, the J call TRBJ2-3, with 12 positions matching TRBD2. J lost 7 bases, V lost 5 bases, and 4 bases had no gene match. Germline loops: CDR1 SQVTM, CDR2 ANQGSEA. This CDR3 has 13 residues. This CDR3 is CSVLAGGLNTQYF. The CDR3 DNA reads TGCAGCGTTCTAGCGGGGGGGTTGAATACGCAGTATTTT.

The chain carries TRBV5-1 and TRBJ1-5; tentative D call: TRBD1 (6 bases). From germline, CDR1 is SGHRS and CDR2 YFSETQ. The V gene lost 3 bases and the J gene lost 4 bases, with 8 bases spanning the gap. CDR3 length: 13 residues. CDR3 nucleotides: TGCGCCAGCAGCTCCCAGGGGAATCAGCCCCAGCATTTT. Amino acid sequence: CASSSQGNQPQHF. Based on the CDR3 plus reference TRBV5-1 and TRBJ1-5, the full variable domain is KAGVTQTPRYLIKTRGQQVTLSCSPISGHRSVSWYQQTPGQGLQFLFEYFSETQRNKGNFPGRFSGRQFSNSRSEMNVSTLELGDSALYLCASSSQGNQPQHFGDGTRLSIL.

V and J are TRBV6-5 and TRBJ2-2; TRBD2 might be the D (5 bases). With 0 bases removed from V and 9 bases from J, the gap between germline ends came to 17 bases. Germline V lookup: CDR1 MNHEY, CDR2 SVGAGI. The CDR3 has 16 amino acids. The CDR3 sequence: CASSYSGYLTGRELFF. CDR3 nucleotides: TGTGCCAGCAGTTACTCGGGCTATCTCACCGGGAGGGAGCTGTTTTTT.

The chain couples TRBV4-3 to TRBJ2-1, with 8 bases fitting TRBD1. V lost 0 bases to trimming and J lost 16 bases; unmatched junction nucleotides: 8. The CDR3 has 13 residues. Germline V gene data show CDR1 as LGHNA and CDR2 as YSLEER. The CDR3 DNA sequence: TGCGCCAGCAGCCAAGATCAGTGGACAGGGAAATTCTTC. It yields the protein CASSQDQWTGKFF.

This clone has just a few counts. The chain joins TRBV6-2 or TRBV6-3 to TRBJ2-1; 10 bases agree with TRBD2. The CDR3 has 15 amino acids. J was trimmed by 5 bases and V by 6 bases; bases with no gene match: 7. Germline CDR1 is MNHEY and CDR2 is SVGEGT. The CDR3 sequence: CASSILAGENNEQFF. CDR3 nucleotides: TGTGCCAGCAGCATCCTAGCGGGGGAAAACAATGAGCAGTTCTTC.

This chain connects TRBV4-2 to TRBJ2-7; D gene uncertain. The CDR3 runs to 13 residues. Germline V CDR1 and CDR2: LGHNA, YNFKEQ. The germline V and J ends were trimmed by 0 bases and 7 bases, with 10 bases remaining between them. In DNA, the CDR3 is TGTGCCAGCAGCCAAGATAGTTCGCGTGAGCAGTACTTC. Its protein product is CASSQDSSREQYF.